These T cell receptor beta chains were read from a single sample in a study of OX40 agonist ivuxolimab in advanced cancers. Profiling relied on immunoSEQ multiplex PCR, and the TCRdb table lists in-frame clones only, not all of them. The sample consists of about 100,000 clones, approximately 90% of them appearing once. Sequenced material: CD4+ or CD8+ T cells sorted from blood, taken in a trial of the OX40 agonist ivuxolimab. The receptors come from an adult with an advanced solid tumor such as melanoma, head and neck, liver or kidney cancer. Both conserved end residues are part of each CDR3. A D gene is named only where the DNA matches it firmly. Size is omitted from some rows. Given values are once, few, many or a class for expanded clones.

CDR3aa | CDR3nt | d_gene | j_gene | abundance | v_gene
CATSRELAGPYEQYF | TGTGCCACCAGCAGAGAACTAGCGGGGCCCTACGAGCAGTACTTC | TRBD2 | TRBJ2-7 | - | TRBV15
CASSRGLAGDGELFF | TGTGCCAGCAGCAGAGGGCTAGCGGGAGACGGGGAGCTGTTTTTT | TRBD2 | TRBJ2-2 | - | TRBV9
CASSPPSPQPYEQYF | TGTGCCAGCTCACCACCCTCCCCGCAGCCCTACGAGCAGTACTTC | - | TRBJ2-7 | - | TRBV18
CASSLDGLGTGELFF | TGTGCCAGCAGCTTAGATGGGCTGGGGACCGGGGAGCTGTTTTTT | - | TRBJ2-2 | - | TRBV11-2
CASSQGGGAVWGRQETQYF | TGTGCCAGCAGTCAAGGCGGGGGGGCCGTTTGGGGACGCCAAGAGACCCAGTACTTC | TRBD2 | TRBJ2-5 | once | TRBV14
CASSPGEETQYF | TGCGCCAGCAGTCCAGGGGAAGAGACCCAGTACTTC | - | TRBJ2-5 | - | TRBV5-1
CASSFFSGRETQYF | TGTGCCAGCAGCTTTTTTAGCGGGAGAGAGACCCAGTACTTC | TRBD2 | TRBJ2-5 | - | TRBV5-6
CASSVEGSGNTIYF | TGTGCCAGCAGCGTAGAGGGTAGTGGAAACACCATATATTTT | - | TRBJ1-3 | - | TRBV11-2
CASSPGQAANYGYTF | TGCGCCAGCAGCCCCGGACAGGCAGCTAACTATGGCTACACCTTC | TRBD1 | TRBJ1-2 | - | TRBV4-3
CASSPESLGSATNEKLFF | TGTGCCAGCTCACCTGAATCCCTGGGGAGCGCAACTAATGAAAAACTGTTTTTT | - | TRBJ1-4 | - | TRBV18
CASSLAGTGFQETQYF | TGCGCCAGCAGCTTGGCCGGGACAGGGTTCCAAGAGACCCAGTACTTC | TRBD1 | TRBJ2-5 | - | TRBV5-1
CASSGLGQLQFF | TGTGCCAGCAGTGGTTTAGGGCAGCTGCAGTTCTTC | - | TRBJ2-1 | once | TRBV28
CASSPHLANYGYTF | TGTGCCAGCAGCCCCCACCTAGCTAACTATGGCTACACCTTC | - | TRBJ1-2 | - | TRBV7-2
CASSSATLAGVGNEQFF | TGTGCCAGCAGCTCGGCGACCCTAGCGGGAGTCGGCAATGAGCAGTTCTTC | TRBD2 | TRBJ2-1 | - | TRBV5-6
CASSHGVGGNTEAFF | TGTGCCAGCAGCCATGGGGTTGGGGGGAACACTGAAGCTTTCTTT | - | TRBJ1-1 | - | TRBV7-9
CASSRGNGGTDTQYF | TGCGCCAGCAGCCGAGGGAACGGGGGCACAGATACGCAGTATTTT | - | TRBJ2-3 | - | TRBV5-1
CASRLANYGYTF | TGTGCCAGCAGGCTAGCTAACTATGGCTACACCTTC | - | TRBJ1-2 | - | TRBV28
CASSPRTSGSGSTDTQYF | TGTGCCAGCAGCCCCCGGACTAGCGGGAGTGGAAGCACAGATACGCAGTATTTT | TRBD2 | TRBJ2-3 | - | TRBV9
CASSQEGLRQGRTGELFF | TGCGCCAGCAGCCAAGAGGGATTGAGACAGGGGAGGACCGGGGAGCTGTTTTTT | TRBD1 | TRBJ2-2 | - | TRBV4-1
CSVLDPGSNEQFF | TGCAGCGTTCTGGATCCAGGGAGCAATGAGCAGTTCTTC | - | TRBJ2-1 | - | TRBV29-1
CASSPMGQSSYNEQFF | TGTGCCAGCAGCCCTATGGGACAGAGCTCCTACAATGAGCAGTTCTTC | TRBD1 | TRBJ2-1 | - | TRBV14